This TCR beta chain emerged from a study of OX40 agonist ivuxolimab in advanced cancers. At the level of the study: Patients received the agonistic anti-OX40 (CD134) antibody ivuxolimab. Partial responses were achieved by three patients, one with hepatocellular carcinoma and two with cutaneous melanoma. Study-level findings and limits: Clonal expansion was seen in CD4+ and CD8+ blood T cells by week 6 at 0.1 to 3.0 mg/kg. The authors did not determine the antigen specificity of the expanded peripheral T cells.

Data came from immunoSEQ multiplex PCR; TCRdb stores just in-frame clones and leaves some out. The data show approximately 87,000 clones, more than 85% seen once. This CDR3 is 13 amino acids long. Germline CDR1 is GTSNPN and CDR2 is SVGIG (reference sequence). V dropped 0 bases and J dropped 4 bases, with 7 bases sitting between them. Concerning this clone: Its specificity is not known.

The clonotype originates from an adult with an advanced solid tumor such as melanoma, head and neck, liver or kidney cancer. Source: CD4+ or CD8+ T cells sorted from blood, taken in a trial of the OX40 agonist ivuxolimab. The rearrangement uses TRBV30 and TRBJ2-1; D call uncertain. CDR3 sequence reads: CAWSVSGYNEQFF. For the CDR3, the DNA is TGTGCCTGGAGTGTATCAGGTTACAATGAGCAGTTCTTC.